Shown below are 21 T cell receptor beta chains from a single sample sequenced in a study of T-cell reconstitution after alpha-beta-depleted transplantation in children. Unique molecular identifiers were incorporated into the prepared TCRbeta library. MiXCR was run by TCRdb on the PCR reads, yielding one entry per CDR3 protein. The sample holds some 340,000 distinct CDR3 sequences; around 10% are singletons and the top ten take approximately 2.3%. The source material was PBMCs from the stem cell graft donor, sampled from the stem cell graft. All receptors come from a human donor who donated a stem cell graft to a child with acute lymphoblastic leukemia.

This clonotype was seen more than once but under ten times. The J gene is TRBJ1-6, the V gene TRBV15; 8 bases are shared with TRBD1. J was trimmed by 13 bases and V by 6 bases; bases with no gene match: 14. Germline V gene lookup returns CDR1 LNHNV and CDR2 YYDKDF (reference sequence). The CDR3 sequence is 15 residues long. This chain's CDR3 is CATRLDREVPPPLHF. The CDR3, as DNA: TGTGCCACCAGGTTGGACAGGGAGGTTCCCCCGCCCCTCCACTTT.

This clonotype was detected ten times or more. This chain joins TRBV20-1 and TRBJ2-7; D is perhaps TRBD1 or TRBD2 (5 bases each). The CDR3 loop spans 16 amino acids. Trimming pared 0 bases from V and 3 bases from J, leaving 18 bases between. The germline V gene has CDR1 DFQATT and CDR2 SNEGSKA (reference sequence). This CDR3 is CSARDKDGGVLYEQYF. Written as DNA, the CDR3 is TGCAGTGCTAGAGATAAGGATGGGGGAGTCCTCTACGAGCAGTACTTC.

This clonotype was seen more than once but under ten times. V and J are TRBV7-8 and TRBJ2-1, with no clear D. The germline V and J ends were trimmed by 7 bases and 0 bases, with 10 bases remaining between them. The germline CDR1 and CDR2 sequences are SGHVS and FQNEAQ. The CDR3 consists of 14 residues. DNA of the CDR3: TGTGCCAGCATGGTGGGCCGCTCCTACAATGAGCAGTTCTTC. It translates to CASMVGRSYNEQFF.

The rearrangement joins TRBV5-1 to TRBJ2-2; D call uncertain. The CDR3 consists of 15 residues. Germline values: CDR1 SGHRS, CDR2 YFSETQ. Trimming took 4 bases from V and 7 from J, leaving 17 bases between them. CDR3 sequence (DNA): TGCGCCAGCAGCCGCCTAAGGGCAGCGAGCGGGGAGCTGTTTTTT. Residues: CASSRLRAASGELFF.

The chain is built from TRBV20-1 and TRBJ2-1; D possibly corresponds to TRBD1 (5 bases). Trimming took off 6 bases at V and 6 bases at J, with 15 bases between the two ends. Germline V gene lookup returns CDR1 DFQATT and CDR2 SNEGSKA (reference sequence). The CDR3 spans 13 residues. The CDR3 bases are TGCAGTGCGGGGCGGACCCACCTCAATGAGCAGTTCTTC. Residues: CSAGRTHLNEQFF.

This clonotype was detected only a few times. This sequence joins TRBV5-5 and TRBJ2-4, with 9 nucleotides matching TRBD2. CDR1 and CDR2 from the germline V gene are SGHKS and YYEKEE (reference sequence). V shed 1 base and J 2 bases; nucleotides not matched to a gene: 1. The CDR3 totals 15 residues. Here the CDR3 reads CASSLTSGSKNIQYF. In DNA, the CDR3 is TGTGCCAGCAGCTTGACTAGCGGGTCCAAAAACATTCAGTACTTC.

This chain joins TRBV6-1 and TRBJ2-7, with D perhaps matching TRBD2 (6 bases). This CDR3 spans 14 amino acids. The germline V and J ends were trimmed by 8 bases and 0 bases, with 14 bases remaining between them. Germline CDR1 and CDR2: MNHNS and SASEGT. CDR3 DNA sequence: TGTGCCAGCCTTGGGCAGGGAGGCTCCTACGAGCAGTACTTC. Translation: CASLGQGGSYEQYF.

This clonotype was seen a few times. The chain recombines TRBV6-1 with TRBJ1-5; D might be TRBD1 (5 bases). The germline V gene has CDR1 MNHNS and CDR2 SASEGT. This CDR3 contains 14 residues. The V and J ends lost 3 bases and 6 bases respectively, with 12 bases between them. As DNA, the CDR3 is TGTGCCAGCAGTGACGACAGTAATAGTCAGCCCCAGCATTTT. It codes for CASSDDSNSQPQHF.

This clonotype was counted a few times. The chain is built from TRBV27 and TRBJ2-1; 9 positions agree with TRBD1. Germline V CDR1 and CDR2: MNHEY, SMNVEV (reference sequence). V lost 5 bases, J lost 0 bases, and 11 bases stayed unmatched. The CDR3 runs to 18 residues. Here the CDR3 reads CASSAHTGGISSYNEQFF. DNA for the CDR3: TGTGCCAGCAGTGCCCACACAGGGGGCATAAGCTCCTACAATGAGCAGTTCTTC.

The V and J genes are TRBV7-9 and TRBJ1-1; the match to TRBD1 covers 8 bases. Unmatched junction bases numbered 11, after V lost 4 bases and J lost 7 bases. This CDR3 is 15 amino acids long. The V gene's germline CDR1 is SEHNR and CDR2 FQNEAQ (reference sequence). CDR3 in DNA: TGTGCCAGCAGCTCAACCCGGACAGGGTCGGGTGAAGCTTTCTTT. Protein: CASSSTRTGSGEAFF.

In this sample, this clonotype turned up a few times. In DNA form, the CDR3 reads TGTGCCAGCAGCGCGACTAGCGGGAGATCAAGTGAGCAGTTCTTC. Translating gives CASSATSGRSSEQFF. V is TRBV7-2 and J is TRBJ2-1, with 12 bases that match TRBD2. The germline V gene has CDR1 SGHTA and CDR2 FQGNSA. The J segment lost 9 bases and the V segment lost 5 bases, leaving 8 bases of the junction unmatched. The CDR3 has 15 amino acids.

This sequence joins TRBV10-2 and TRBJ2-2; perhaps TRBD1 as D (5 bases). The CDR3 sequence is 16 residues long. The germline V gene has CDR1 WSHSY and CDR2 SAAADI. V lost 3 bases and J lost 0, with 11 bases in between. The CDR3 DNA reads as TGCGCCAGCAGTGACGAGGAGACAGCGAACACCGGGGAGCTGTTTTTT. Its translation: CASSDEETANTGELFF.

In this sample, this clonotype turned up a few times. V gene TRBV5-1 combines with J gene TRBJ2-7; D is uncertain. This CDR3 is 14 amino acids long. CDR1 is SGHRS, CDR2 YFSETQ, per germline. The germline V and J ends were trimmed by 0 bases and 5 bases, with 12 bases remaining between them. The CDR3 DNA is TGCGCCAGCAGCTTGGAGGCCAATTGGGACGAGCAGTACTTC. Translation gives CASSLEANWDEQYF.

This clonotype has just one count. The CDR3 nucleotides are TGTGCCACCAGTGATACCCCGGACAGTAGTTCTCCAGATACGCAGTATTTT. This gives the protein CATSDTPDSSSPDTQYF. This chain links TRBV24-1 with TRBJ2-3; D might be TRBD1 (6 bases). This CDR3 contains 17 residues. V was clipped by 3 bases and J by 4 bases, with 19 bases between them. Germline V lookup: CDR1 KGHDR, CDR2 SFDVKD.

This clonotype showed up just a few times. The chain combines TRBV29-1 with TRBJ1-1, with 11 bases aligning to TRBD1. Germline values: CDR1 SQVTM, CDR2 ANQGSEA. The CDR3 runs to 13 residues. The V gene end was trimmed by 5 bases and the J gene end by 4 bases; junction bases not matched to a gene: 3. CDR3 coding DNA: TGCAGCGTTCGGACAGGGGGCCCCACTGAAGCTTTCTTT. This codes for CSVRTGGPTEAFF.

The chain links TRBV12-3 or TRBV12-4 to TRBJ1-4, with 9 bases identical to TRBD1. The CDR3 consists of 14 residues. Trimming removed 8 bases from V and 7 bases from J; junction bases left unmatched: 8. In nucleotides, the CDR3 is TGTGCCAGCGTACTACAGGGGGCGGGTGAAAAACTGTTTTTT. Protein sequence: CASVLQGAGEKLFF.

This clonotype occurred a few times. The chain links TRBV15 to TRBJ1-4; possibly TRBD1 for D (5 bases). The germline V gene has CDR1 LNHNV and CDR2 YYDKDF (reference sequence). The CDR3 covers 16 residues. The V gene lost 9 bases and the J gene lost 7 bases, with 24 bases spanning the gap. CDR3 protein: CATFPGGGRPLEKLFF. In DNA form, the CDR3 reads TGTGCCACTTTTCCTGGGGGGGGACGGCCACTTGAAAAACTGTTTTTT.

This chain joins TRBV20-1 and TRBJ2-7, with 10 nucleotides matching TRBD2. V gave up 1 base and J gave up 7 bases; unmatched junction bases: 13. CDR1 and CDR2 (germline): DFQATT, SNEGSKA (reference sequence). This CDR3 is 16 amino acids long. CDR3 amino acids: CSARGPISGRLEEQYF. DNA for the CDR3: TGCAGTGCTAGAGGTCCCATTAGCGGGAGGTTAGAGGAGCAGTACTTC.

The chain recombines TRBV20-1 with TRBJ2-1; D possibly matches TRBD1 or TRBD2 (5 bases each). CDR3 length: 13 residues. Germline V gene sequence: CDR1 DFQATT, CDR2 SNEGSKA (reference sequence). V lost 6 bases, J lost 0 bases, and 9 bases lay in between. The CDR3 nucleotides read TGCAGTGCCGAGGGGAGCTCCTACAATGAGCAGTTCTTC. Its protein product is CSAEGSSYNEQFF.

The genes are TRBV18 and TRBJ2-1; perhaps TRBD2 as D (6 bases). Germline lookup yields CDR1 KGHSH and CDR2 LQKENI. There are 14 residues in the CDR3. V was clipped by 0 bases and J by 10 bases, with 13 bases between them. Here the CDR3 DNA reads TGTGCCAGCTCACCACCGGGAGGTTTCGACGAGCAGTTCTTC. Translating it yields CASSPPGGFDEQFF.

This clonotype was found a few times. CDR3 sequence: CASSHPGLAGAQQFF. DNA of the CDR3: TGTGCCAGCAGCCATCCGGGACTAGCGGGGGCGCAGCAGTTCTTC. The V and J genes are TRBV3-1 and TRBJ2-1; 14 bases fit TRBD2. The ends lost 3 bases at V and 11 bases at J; junction bases unmatched: 6. The CDR3 sequence is 15 residues long. The germline CDR1 and CDR2 sequences are LGHDT and YNNKEL (reference sequence).